The 6 T cell receptor beta chains below all came from one sample that was sequenced in a study of radiotherapy plus CTLA-4 blockade in lung cancer. Assay: immunoSEQ multiplex PCR; the TCRdb copy retains only in-frame clones and omits some. This repertoire shows approximately 73,000 clones, around 90% found once; its top ten account for 40%. The starting material was peripheral blood, obtained from a patient treated with radiotherapy plus ipilimumab. The receptor set was obtained from a human donor with non-small cell lung cancer that progressed on radiotherapy plus ipilimumab.

In its sample, this clone was seen once. The chain carries TRBV19 and TRBJ2-3, with a weak D call TRBD1 (6 bases). Germline V gene lookup returns CDR1 LNHDA and CDR2 SQIVND (reference sequence). The V end lost 3 bases, the J end lost 1 base, and 11 bases lay between the germline ends. The CDR3 runs to 15 residues. CDR3 residues: CASSMAGVGTDTQYF. CDR3 sequence (DNA): TGTGCCAGTAGTATGGCAGGGGTGGGCACAGATACGCAGTATTTT.

The V gene is TRBV5-1, the J gene TRBJ2-5, with TRBD1 identical over 12 bases. The V gene's germline CDR1 is SGHRS and CDR2 YFSETQ. The length of the CDR3 is 17 residues. V lost 3 bases, J lost 5 bases, and 11 bases stayed unmatched. The chain's CDR3 is CASSWERSGTGGETQYF. The CDR3 bases are TGCGCCAGCAGCTGGGAACGCTCCGGGACAGGGGGCGAGACCCAGTACTTC.

By share of the sample, this clone is medium-sized (0.01 to 0.1%). This rearrangement joins TRBV12-2 to TRBJ1-5; the table's D gene call, TRBD1, was not cross checked with the DNA. TRBV12-2 is given as a pseudogene. CDR3 size: 15 residues. The CDR3 loop reads CASRLYRDSNQPQHF. Here the CDR3 DNA reads TGTGCAAGTCGCTTATACAGGGATAGCAATCAGCCCCAGCATTTT.

The genes are TRBV6-5 and TRBJ1-2, with 10 bases lining up with TRBD1. Trimming took 4 bases from V and 8 from J; bases not matched to a gene: 13. This CDR3 comprises 16 residues. Germline V gene sequence: CDR1 MNHEY, CDR2 SVGAGI. CDR3 sequence reads: CASSSTDRGVIKGYTF. The CDR3 DNA is TGTGCCAGCAGTTCTACGGACAGGGGGGTAATTAAAGGCTACACCTTC.

The chain recombines TRBV7-9 with TRBJ1-1; D remains unclear. CDR3 length equals 14 residues. V was cut by 2 bases and J by 0 bases, with 7 bases left in between. In germline, CDR1 is SEHNR, CDR2 FQNEAQ (reference sequence). The CDR3 sequence is CASSLNSMNTEAFF. DNA of the CDR3: TGTGCCAGCAGCTTAAACAGCATGAACACTGAAGCTTTCTTT.

This chain connects TRBV18 to TRBJ2-1; maybe TRBD2 (5 bases). The CDR3 runs 14 residues. In germline, CDR1 is KGHSH, CDR2 LQKENI. V gave up 8 bases and J gave up 3 bases, with 14 bases separating them. Here the CDR3 DNA reads TGTGCCAGCCGACGACTATCGGACTACAATGAGCAGTTCTTC. The encoded protein is CASRRLSDYNEQFF.